Following are 25 T cell receptor beta chains from one sample sequenced in a study of blood T cells in healthy people across ages (dated by TCRdb to 2013 to 2016). The library was obtained by 5' RACE. Sequencing used an Illumina HiSeq 2500. A second roughly 6 to 12 cycle PCR used a sample-barcoded 5' primer and a J-beta primer mix. TCRdb applied fastp at Q25 and MiXCR to the public reads, then kept only in-frame beta chains. Each record represents a unique CDR3 protein, reported with the most common genes and DNA among its rows. The sample data list 650,000 to 800,000 distinct CDR3 sequences, and around 45% of these were observed just once. Under 20% of the sample comes from the top ten. The specimen was blood. All receptors derive from a man in his sixties in good health.

This clonotype has only a few counts. V usage is TRBV7-2 and J usage is TRBJ2-7; D is perhaps TRBD1 (5 bases). Trimming removed 8 bases from V and 0 bases from J, with 14 bases in between. The CDR3 consists of 14 residues. Per the germline V gene, CDR1 is SGHTA and CDR2 is FQGNSA. CDR3 sequence: CASSLGALSYEQYF. The CDR3 DNA reads as TGTGCCAGCTCCTTAGGGGCCCTCTCCTACGAGCAGTACTTC.

This clonotype was detected only once. This sequence joins TRBV30 and TRBJ2-7; D tentatively reads TRBD1 or TRBD2 (6 bases each). Trimming pared 8 bases from V and 5 bases from J, leaving 16 bases between. The CDR3 runs to 12 residues. CDR1 and CDR2 (germline): GTSNPN, SVGIG (reference sequence). The CDR3: CAGERGDHEQYF. The CDR3 nucleotides read TGTGCCGGAGAGAGGGGGGATCACGAGCAGTACTTC.

This clonotype has just a few counts. The rearrangement joins TRBV15 to TRBJ2-1, with D unclear. The CDR3 is 14 amino acids. Trimming left V 3 bases short and J 9 bases short, with 15 bases between. The V gene's germline CDR1 is LNHNV and CDR2 YYDKDF (reference sequence). The CDR3 DNA reads TGTGCCACCAGCAGTGATGGTTTCTCGCGTGAGCAGTTCTTC. It codes for CATSSDGFSREQFF.

The chain carries TRBV7-6 and TRBJ2-3; TRBD2 aligns across 14 bases. CDR3 size: 19 residues. The V segment lost 2 bases and the J segment 2 bases; nucleotides outside the gene matches: 9. CDR1 is SGHVS and CDR2 is FNYEAQ in the germline V gene. As DNA, the CDR3 is TGTGCCAGCAGCTTATACCGACCGGGACTAGCGGGGGACACAGATACGCAGTATTTT. Residues: CASSLYRPGLAGDTDTQYF.

The genes are TRBV4-1 and TRBJ2-1; a possible D gene is TRBD2 (5 bases). TRBJ2-7 explains the end of the DNA better; the J call may be wrong. Germline lookup yields CDR1 MGHRA and CDR2 YSYEKL. This CDR3 is built from 14 residues. This CDR3 is CASSQDGVWNEQYF. In DNA, the CDR3 is TGCGCCAGCAGCCAAGACGGGGTTTGGAATGAGCAGTACTTC.

The rearrangement links TRBV29-1 to TRBJ2-5; 7 bases match TRBD1. V lost 4 bases and J lost 6; bases outside the gene matches: 8. The CDR3 totals 13 residues. The germline CDR1 and CDR2 sequences are SQVTM and ANQGSEA. The DNA for the CDR3 is TGCAGCGTTGTAGGCAGGGGGTTGAAGACCCAGTACTTC. Translated, it gives CSVVGRGLKTQYF.

This sequence joins TRBV21-1 and TRBJ1-2; whether TRBD1, the table's D call, matches the DNA was not checked. TRBV21-1 represents a pseudogene. This CDR3 is built from 15 residues. The CDR3 loop reads CASSRLQGTVNGYTF. The CDR3 DNA reads as TGTGCCAGCAGCAGATTACAGGGGACGGTGAATGGCTACACCTTC.

The V and J genes are TRBV20-1 and TRBJ2-1; 9 bases are shared with TRBD1. The germline gives CDR1 DFQATT, CDR2 SNEGSKA (reference sequence). V lost 0 bases, J lost 6 bases, and 6 bases stayed unmatched. This CDR3 is 15 amino acids long. This CDR3 reads CSARDRDRVGNEQFF. In DNA, the CDR3 is TGCAGTGCTAGAGATCGGGACAGGGTTGGCAATGAGCAGTTCTTC.

This clonotype was found a few times. The chain uses TRBV7-2 and TRBJ2-7, with 8 positions matching TRBD1. Germline trimming cut 5 bases from V and 7 bases from J; bases unmatched to any gene: 16. CDR1 and CDR2 from the germline V gene are SGHTA and FQGNSA. The CDR3 runs 16 residues. Here the CDR3 DNA reads TGTGCCAGCAGCCTTAGGTCGACAGGGGTGGGGGGTGAGCAGTACTTC. Encoded protein: CASSLRSTGVGGEQYF. Complete variable domain (other parts from reference TRBV7-2 and TRBJ2-7): GAGVSQSPSNKVTEKGKDVELRCDPISGHTALYWYRQSLGQGLEFLIYFQGNSAPDKSGLPSDRFSAERTGGSVSTLTIQRTQQEDSAVYLCASSLRSTGVGGEQYFGPGTRLTVT.

The sample holds one count of this clonotype. J is TRBJ2-2 and V is TRBV12-3 or TRBV12-4, with a weak D call TRBD2 (5 bases). V shed 10 bases and J shed 1 base, with 10 bases lying between them. CDR3 length equals 13 residues. The CDR3 DNA sequence: TGTGCCACCCGGGAAGGGAACACCGGGGAGCTGTTTTTT. Amino acids: CATREGNTGELFF.

This clonotype has only a few counts. The V and J genes are TRBV4-3 and TRBJ2-1, with D possibly being TRBD1 or TRBD2 (5 bases each). V shed 0 bases and J shed 0 bases, with 12 bases lying between them. CDR3 size: 17 residues. Germline assignment: CDR1 LGHNA and CDR2 YSLEER. CDR3 nucleotide sequence: TGCGCCAGCAGCCAAGATGGGACGGGCAGCTCCTACAATGAGCAGTTCTTC. Amino acids: CASSQDGTGSSYNEQFF.

This chain connects TRBV7-9 to TRBJ1-5, with D hard to call. Per germline, CDR1 SEHNR and CDR2 FQNEAQ (reference sequence). V was clipped by 0 bases and J by 5 bases, with 11 bases between them. The CDR3 has 15 residues. CDR3: CASSLAGRSDQPQHF. The CDR3 DNA follows: TGTGCCAGCAGCTTAGCGGGCCGGAGCGATCAGCCCCAGCATTTT.

V is TRBV29-1 and J is TRBJ2-5; D possibly uses TRBD1 or TRBD2 (5 bases each). V lost 6 bases to trimming and J lost 2 bases, with 16 bases between them. This CDR3 has 14 residues. The germline V gene encodes CDR1 SQVTM and CDR2 ANQGSEA. As DNA, the CDR3 is TGCAGCGTCGGGGACCGAGTGGCGCAAGAGACCCAGTACTTC. Its protein product is CSVGDRVAQETQYF.

The chain couples TRBV20-1 to TRBJ1-5, with 7 bases that match TRBD1. CDR3 size: 14 residues. V lost 0 bases to trimming and J lost 6 bases; unmatched junction nucleotides: 5. Germline-derived CDR1 and CDR2 are DFQATT and SNEGSKA (reference sequence). As DNA, the CDR3 is TGCAGTGCTAGAGAATCCACAGGGGTTCAGCCCCAGCATTTT. This sequence encodes CSARESTGVQPQHF.

This chain connects TRBV27 to TRBJ2-3; 11 bases fit TRBD2. CDR1 and CDR2 from the germline V gene are MNHEY and SMNVEV (reference sequence). The CDR3 length is 17 residues. With 3 bases clipped from V and 6 bases from J, the junction kept 11 bases outside the gene matches. The CDR3 bases are TGTGCCAGCAGTTTCATTCGGACTAGCGGGCGGGCCGATACGCAGTATTTT. Residues: CASSFIRTSGRADTQYF.

The chain couples TRBV5-6 to TRBJ1-2; 8 bases match TRBD1. Looked up from germline, CDR1 is SGHDT and CDR2 is YYEEEE. The CDR3 totals 13 residues. With 5 bases clipped from V and 8 bases from J, the junction kept 8 bases outside the gene matches. The CDR3 protein is CASSREQGGGYTF. Written as DNA, the CDR3 is TGTGCCAGCAGTCGGGAACAGGGGGGCGGCTACACCTTC.

V and J are TRBV10-3 and TRBJ1-6, with 10 bases aligning to TRBD1. Germline V lookup: CDR1 ENHRY, CDR2 SYGVKD. Trimming removed 10 bases from V and 10 bases from J; junction bases left unmatched: 4. The CDR3 is 12 residues long. The CDR3 DNA reads TGTGCCACCGGACAGGGGGTGTCACCCCTCCACTTT. It translates to CATGQGVSPLHF.

This chain's CDR3 is CSARGGQINEKLFF. The CDR3, as DNA: TGCAGTGCTAGAGGGGGACAGATTAATGAAAAACTGTTTTTT. This chain connects TRBV20-1 to TRBJ1-4; TRBD1 agrees at 7 bases. Trimming removed 1 base from V and 4 bases from J; junction bases left unmatched: 3. Germline loops: CDR1 DFQATT, CDR2 SNEGSKA (reference sequence). This CDR3 comprises 14 residues.

Comments on this clonotype: At one of its ends the junction is not consistent with the germline gene, which may arise from a read error. In DNA, the CDR3 is TGCGCCAGCGGCTTGGGTCTGTCCAGGGACGAGCAGTACTTC. Protein product: CASGLGLSRDEQYF. This sequence joins TRBV5-1 and TRBJ2-7; D perhaps matches TRBD1 (5 bases). The CDR3 extends over 14 amino acids. CDR1 and CDR2 (germline): SGHRS, YFSETQ.

CDR3 in amino acids: CSASRQGAWNEQFF. DNA for the CDR3: TGCAGTGCTAGTAGGCAGGGGGCCTGGAATGAGCAGTTCTTC. This rearrangement joins TRBV20-1 to TRBJ2-1, with 8 nucleotides matching TRBD1. Looked up from germline, CDR1 is DFQATT and CDR2 is SNEGSKA (reference sequence). The J segment lost 7 bases and the V segment lost 3 bases, leaving 8 bases of the junction unmatched. There are 14 residues in the CDR3.

This clonotype has only a few counts. The rearrangement uses TRBV25-1 and TRBJ1-4, with D possibly matching TRBD1 (5 bases). V lost 1 base and J lost 5, with 11 bases in between. CDR3 size: 15 residues. CDR1 is MGHDK and CDR2 is SYGVNS in the germline V gene. CDR3 amino acids: CASSESGVKNEKLFF. DNA of the CDR3: TGTGCCAGCAGTGAATCGGGGGTAAAAAATGAAAAACTGTTTTTT.

The V gene is TRBV12-3 or TRBV12-4, the J gene TRBJ1-2; D might be TRBD1 (6 bases). The CDR3 extends over 18 amino acids. The V and J ends lost 3 bases and 9 bases respectively, with 29 bases between them. The CDR3 sequence: CASSFFVWTVEKAASYTF. Here the CDR3 DNA reads TGTGCCAGCAGTTTCTTTGTTTGGACAGTGGAGAAAGCGGCCAGCTACACCTTC.

The rearrangement links TRBV5-1 to TRBJ1-2; TRBD1 is a possible D gene (5 bases). The CDR3 runs 14 residues. The germline V gene encodes CDR1 SGHRS and CDR2 YFSETQ. Between the trimmed V and J ends, which lost 3 bases and 7 bases, there was a span of 16 bases. CDR3 region: CASSSTAGQGGYTF. The CDR3 bases are TGCGCCAGCAGCTCGACAGCGGGGCAGGGTGGCTACACCTTC.

A few counts support this clonotype. This chain links TRBV10-3 with TRBJ1-2; perhaps TRBD1 as D (5 bases). The CDR3 loop spans 12 amino acids. V was clipped by 3 bases and J by 8 bases, with 10 bases between them. Per germline, CDR1 ENHRY and CDR2 SYGVKD. CDR3 residues: CAISEAGYGYTF. CDR3 sequence (DNA): TGTGCCATCAGTGAAGCAGGGTACGGCTACACCTTC.

The gene calls are TRBV10-3 and TRBJ1-3; a weak D match, TRBD1 (5 bases). The CDR3 has 14 residues. V was trimmed by 6 bases and J by 3 bases, leaving 12 bases between them. The germline CDR1 and CDR2 sequences are ENHRY and SYGVKD. In nucleotides, the CDR3 is TGTGCCATCAGCGGGACTAAGGTTGGAAACACCATATATTTT. Translation: CAISGTKVGNTIYF.